This T cell receptor beta chain was recorded in a study of monozygotic twins with inflammatory bowel disease (dated by TCRdb to between 2018 and 2021). Notes on the research overall: In total, about 30 monozygotic twin pairs made up the full study: 19 Danish pairs, all IBD-discordant, plus nine German pairs, of which four were IBD-concordant and five were IBD-discordant. Each individual had, on average, about 151 000 unique TCRalpha sequences and 181 000 unique TCRbeta sequences available for analysis. The search for disease-associated traits relied mainly on comparing IBD patients with their genetically identical healthy co-twins within discordant pairs. The study at large found these results: Compared with healthy twins, IBD patients had fewer clonotypes in common with other individuals, a difference most pronounced in patients showing signs of disease activity. Repertoire similarity did not differ between concordant and discordant twins, which could be due to limited statistical power. Because patients received different immunosuppressive treatments, the repertoires may have picked up extra background noise and variability between individuals. Different T cell subtypes could not be distinguished in the analysis. The results gave no support for a single strong signal or clonotype linked to IBD. IBD patients had lower TCRbeta repertoire diversity, measured by the inverse Simpson index, than their healthy co-twins.

The germline V gene encodes CDR1 SGHTA and CDR2 FQGNSA. The CDR3 numbers 15 residues from cysteine through phenylalanine. DNA was not recorded. Remarks on this clonotype: Its antigen remains unidentified.

The library was produced with 5' RACE. For each TCR library, approximately 3,700 ng of total RNA was used. For each sample, cDNA synthesis with SMARTScribe reverse transcriptase was split into eight separate reactions. During cDNA synthesis, unique molecular identifiers containing a 6-nucleotide sample barcode were introduced by template switching. Amplification of TCRalpha and TCRbeta cDNA involved two nested PCRs of around 16 and 10 cycles, and each PCR was followed by bead purification. Before amplification, the cDNA was both treated with uracil DNA-glycosylase and purified with the QIAquick PCR purification kit. The second PCR was the step at which Illumina TruSeq-compatible adapters and sample-specific barcodes were added. Library quality and concentration were assessed using TapeStation and Qubit, and about 5 ng of each library was pooled. Pooled libraries were sequenced on an Illumina HiSeq2500 single-index Rapid Run with 2 x 100 bp reads and custom sequencing primers. In the paper's pipeline: UMI-based consensus assembly with MiGEC version 1.2.6 was used to correct PCR and sequencing errors. MiXCR version 2.1.1 was used for V(D)J alignment, clonotype assembly and CDR3 extraction. To normalise gene usage, clonotype sharing and MAIT/NKT TCR abundance, the analysis used the top 1000, 10 000 and 20 000 clonotypes per sample. After downsampling to 27 000 UMIs, diversity was calculated as the inverse Simpson index using the vegan R package. Paired Mann-Whitney U tests were applied to discordant twin pairs, with Benjamini-Hochberg correction for multiple testing. With the reads reprocessed by TCRdb, a single entry stands for each CDR3 protein sequence and no DNA is reported. TCRdb, not the authors, supplied the V and J calls. This specimen's table enumerates approximately 400,000 distinct CDR3 sequences. Approximately 2.3% of the sample comes from the top ten.

An approximately 2.5 ml peripheral blood sample was drawn into PAXgene tubes per donor and stored at -80°C. Without any T cell sorting, total RNA was extracted from whole blood using the PAXgene blood miRNA kit on an automated QIAcube. Peripheral blood from monozygotic twin pairs, either concordant or discordant for inflammatory bowel disease, underwent deep TCRalpha and TCRbeta repertoire profiling that used unique molecular barcoding. Smoking habits were recorded for all twin pairs, and individuals were classified as current, former or never smokers. The chain is assembled from TRBV7-2 and TRBJ1-5; with no DNA, the TCRdb D assignment of TRBD1 cannot be verified. The sample consisted of blood. The receptor was derived from a human donor with ulcerative colitis or Crohn's disease, or a healthy co-twin of an affected twin (not recorded which). Here the CDR3 is given as CASSSRQGAGQPQHF.